A selection of T cell receptor beta chains follows, all from one sample in a study of T cells in Graves' hyperthyroidism and ophthalmopathy. A single record per CDR3 protein comes from TCRdb applying MiXCR to the multiplex PCR reads. The top ten hold around two thirds of the sample, which has 130,000 to 150,000 distinct CDR3 sequences, around 20% seen once. Material for sequencing was blood. Source of these receptors: a woman aged 50 to 60 with Graves' hyperthyroidism that later progressed to Graves' ophthalmopathy. Each CDR3 is given with its conserved first and last residue. The D gene is left open where the match is weak.

v_gene,len,j_gene,d_gene,CDR3aa
TRBV6-1,15,TRBJ2-3,TRBD2,CASSETGTKGGRQYF
TRBV30,12,TRBJ2-1,.,CAWSVGFREQFF
TRBV5-1,18,TRBJ2-7,TRBD1,CASSGGQGFGRTSYEQYF
TRBV28,14,TRBJ2-3,TRBD2,CASSPSSGRDTQYF
TRBV29-1,12,TRBJ2-3,TRBD2,CSVRTSGALGYF
TRBV28,11,TRBJ1-6,.,CASSFGQSLHF
TRBV6-1,13,TRBJ1-2,.,CASSEQGGSGYTF
TRBV7-2,17,TRBJ2-1,TRBD2,CASSLGTSGRINNEQFF
TRBV18,13,TRBJ1-2,TRBD1,CASSPDRGHGYTF
TRBV19,12,TRBJ2-3,.,CASTGGTDTQYF
TRBV5-5,16,TRBJ2-7,.,CASSFPEGAGVYEQYF
TRBV14,13,TRBJ2-5,.,CASSQAWGETQYF
TRBV29-1,14,TRBJ2-5,.,CSVEQWDPMETQYF
TRBV7-9,17,TRBJ2-7,TRBD2,CASSRTSGSTVRGEQYF
TRBV28,14,TRBJ2-2,TRBD2,CASRPSGSAGELFF
TRBV20-1,14,TRBJ1-4,.,CSATVRGAGEKLFF
TRBV7-2,15,TRBJ1-5,.,CASSLGPYSNQPQHF
TRBV30,15,TRBJ1-6,TRBD1,CAWSDRGLGNSPLHF
TRBV7-9,14,TRBJ2-7,.,CASSLGQLSYEQYF
TRBV7-6,15,TRBJ2-1,.,CASSLDAGTLNEQFF